This T cell receptor beta chain was observed in a study of cytomegalovirus exposure and HLA in healthy donors. The study, taken as a whole, reports: What TCR beta sequences reportedly achieved was accurate prediction of HLA-A and HLA-B alleles in most subjects. Within a later analysis, the majority of CMV-associated TCR beta chains appeared HLA-restricted. Donors were assumed by presence/absence analyses to have roughly uniform sequencing depth.

The CDR3 has 14 residues. With V trimmed by 8 bases and J by 4 bases, 7 bases remained unmatched. Germline assignment: CDR1 MNHEY and CDR2 SMNVEV (reference sequence). 13 Jbeta primers and 60 Vbeta primers were used for the PCR. Clones were read by immunoSEQ multiplex PCR, and TCRdb kept only the in-frame ones, dropping some. The top ten hold around 9.9% of the sample, which has 90,000 to 150,000 clones, 77% seen once. In regard to this clone: What it recognizes is unknown.

The sequenced sample consisted of PBMCs. This chain joins TRBV27 and TRBJ2-1; TRBD2 matches 8 bases. This sequence originates from a man aged 40-50 years in good health and CMV-seropositive. The CDR3 reads CASQAGGPYNEQFF. In DNA form, the CDR3 reads TGTGCCAGCCAGGCGGGGGGCCCTTACAATGAGCAGTTCTTC.